This record looks at one T cell receptor (beta chain) sequence and its context. Methods used by the authors: Amplification of reference gene primers was used by the study to estimate nucleated cell counts. Method: immunoSEQ multiplex PCR; TCRdb's copy keeps in-frame clones and lacks some. Clone size and V and J calls were adopted from that table, with D and trimming inferred from the DNA. The table shows some 240,000 clones, with 84% occurring only once. This sample is part of a study of blood T cell repertoires in COVID-19. At the level of the study: The study drew acute and convalescent COVID-19 samples from the United States, Italy and Spain. From T cells, B-cell-depleted T cells, or PBMCs came the material, which was cDNA or gDNA.

The CDR3 extends over 12 amino acids. CDR1 and CDR2 (germline): SGDLS, YYNGEE. V was clipped by 4 bases and J by 10 bases, with 9 bases between them. This TCR came from a woman between 40 and 50 years old who had recovered from COVID-19. The chain joins TRBV9 to TRBJ1-6; D gene ambiguous. Sequencing was done on a sample of peripheral blood. Here the CDR3 reads CASSSGRSPLHF. For the CDR3, the DNA is TGTGCCAGCAGCTCCGGGAGATCACCCCTCCACTTT.